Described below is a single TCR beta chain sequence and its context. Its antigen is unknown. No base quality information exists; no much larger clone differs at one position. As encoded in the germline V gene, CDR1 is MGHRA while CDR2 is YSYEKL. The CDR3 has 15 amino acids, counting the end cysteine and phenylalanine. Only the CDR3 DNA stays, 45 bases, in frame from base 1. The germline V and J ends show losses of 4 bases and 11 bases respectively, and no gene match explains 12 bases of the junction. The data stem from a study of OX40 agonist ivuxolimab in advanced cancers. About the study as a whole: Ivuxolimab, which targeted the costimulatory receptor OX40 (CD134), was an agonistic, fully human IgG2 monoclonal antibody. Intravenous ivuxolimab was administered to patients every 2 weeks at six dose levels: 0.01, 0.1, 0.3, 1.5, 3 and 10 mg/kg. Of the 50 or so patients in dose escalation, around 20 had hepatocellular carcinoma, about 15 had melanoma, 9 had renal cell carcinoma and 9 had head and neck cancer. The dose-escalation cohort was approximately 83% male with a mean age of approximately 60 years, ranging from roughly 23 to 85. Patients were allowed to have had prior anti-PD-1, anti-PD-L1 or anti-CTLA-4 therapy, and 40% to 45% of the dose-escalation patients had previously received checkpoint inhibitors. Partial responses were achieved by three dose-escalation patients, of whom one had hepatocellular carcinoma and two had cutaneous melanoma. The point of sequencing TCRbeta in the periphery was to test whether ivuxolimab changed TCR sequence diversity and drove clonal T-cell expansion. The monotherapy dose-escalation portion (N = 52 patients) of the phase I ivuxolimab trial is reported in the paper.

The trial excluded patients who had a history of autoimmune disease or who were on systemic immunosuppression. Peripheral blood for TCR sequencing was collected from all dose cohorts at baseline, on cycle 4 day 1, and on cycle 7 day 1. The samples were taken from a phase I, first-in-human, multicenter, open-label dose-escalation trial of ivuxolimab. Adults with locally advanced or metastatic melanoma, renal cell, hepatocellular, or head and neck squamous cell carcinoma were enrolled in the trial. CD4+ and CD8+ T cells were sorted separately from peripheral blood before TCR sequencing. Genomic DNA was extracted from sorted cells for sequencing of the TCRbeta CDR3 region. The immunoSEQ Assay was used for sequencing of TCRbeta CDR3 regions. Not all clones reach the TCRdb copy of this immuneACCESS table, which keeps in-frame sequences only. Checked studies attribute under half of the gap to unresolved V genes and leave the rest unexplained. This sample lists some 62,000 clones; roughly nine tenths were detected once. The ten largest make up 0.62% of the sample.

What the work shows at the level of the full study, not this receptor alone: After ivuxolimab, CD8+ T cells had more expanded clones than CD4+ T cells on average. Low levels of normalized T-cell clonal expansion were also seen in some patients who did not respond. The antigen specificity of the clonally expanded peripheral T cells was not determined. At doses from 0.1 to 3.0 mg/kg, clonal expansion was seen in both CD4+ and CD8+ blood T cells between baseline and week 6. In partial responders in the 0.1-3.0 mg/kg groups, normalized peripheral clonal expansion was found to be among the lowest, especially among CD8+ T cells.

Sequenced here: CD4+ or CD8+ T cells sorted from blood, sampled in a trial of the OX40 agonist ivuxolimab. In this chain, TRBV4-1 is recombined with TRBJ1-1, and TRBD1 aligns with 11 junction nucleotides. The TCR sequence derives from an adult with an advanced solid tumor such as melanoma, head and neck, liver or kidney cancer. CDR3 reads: CASSRGQGAQGWAFF. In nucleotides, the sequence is TGCGCCAGCAGCCGTGGACAGGGGGCTCAAGGCTGGGCTTTCTTT.